These T cell receptor beta chains were read from a single sample in a study of blood T cell repertoires in COVID-19. Sequencing used immunoSEQ multiplex PCR; TCRdb keeps in-frame clones, though not all of them. The table lists 150,000 to 200,000 clones, around 83% of them singletons. Sample: peripheral blood. The origin of the receptors is a man between 18 and 29 years old with acute or convalescent COVID-19. CDR3s include the opening cysteine and the closing phenylalanine or tryptophan. A D gene is named only where the DNA matches it firmly. Where a row states a size, it is once, few, many or the class of an expanded clone; other rows omit it.

>once|TRBJ1-2|TRBD1|TRBV30
TGTGCCTGGAGTTCTGAGGGGGCGGGGGGCTACACCTTC
CAWSSEGAGGYTF
>NA|TRBJ2-5|NA|TRBV6-5
TGTGCCAGCAGTCCTCCGGGACATACACAAGAGACCCAGTACTTC
CASSPPGHTQETQYF
>NA|TRBJ2-3|NA|TRBV6-5
TGTGCCAGCAGGGAGGGGGCCCGCACAGATACGCAGTATTTT
CASREGARTDTQYF
>NA|TRBJ2-1|NA|TRBV11-2
TGTGCCAGCAGCTTAGGGGACACTGGATACAATGAGCAGTTCTTC
CASSLGDTGYNEQFF
>few|TRBJ1-2|TRBD1|TRBV18
TGTGCCAGCTCACCAGCACCGGGACAGGGGAACTATGGCTACACCTTC
CASSPAPGQGNYGYTF
>once|TRBJ2-5|NA|TRBV6-5
TGTGCCAGCAACCGTTTTAGGGGGCAAGAGACCCAGTACTTC
CASNRFRGQETQYF
>NA|TRBJ1-1|NA|TRBV3-1/TRBV3-2
TGTGCCAGCTACCAGGGGTCTGAAGCTTTCTTT
CASYQGSEAFF
>NA|TRBJ2-7|TRBD1|TRBV19
TGTGCCAGTAGCCGAAGACAGGGGGCGCGTGCTGGCCCCTACGAGCAGTACTTC
CASSRRQGARAGPYEQYF
>NA|TRBJ2-5|TRBD2|TRBV30
TGTGCCTGGAAAGGTGCTAGCGGGGGGGCCGGTGAGACCCAGTACTTC
CAWKGASGGAGETQYF
>NA|TRBJ2-3|NA|TRBV10-3
TGTGCCATCAGTGAGACAGGATCCTTCTCTCGTTCTAGCACAGATACGCAGTATTTT
CAISETGSFSRSSTDTQYF
>NA|TRBJ2-2|NA|TRBV7-3
TGTGCCAGCAGCCGGGATAACACCGGGGAGCTGTTTTTT
CASSRDNTGELFF
>once|TRBJ2-5|NA|TRBV3-1/TRBV3-2
TGTGCCAGCAGCCATTCAGGAACGAAGCAAGAGACCCAGTACTTC
CASSHSGTKQETQYF
>once|TRBJ1-1|NA|TRBV5-4
TGTGCCAGCAGCCAGAGGACAGAGAACACTGAAGCTTTCTTT
CASSQRTENTEAFF
>NA|TRBJ1-1|NA|TRBV30
TGTGCCTGGACGGGTTTCACTGAAGCTTTCTTT
CAWTGFTEAFF
>NA|TRBJ2-5|TRBD1|TRBV30
TGTGCCTGGGCACAGGGGCGAGAGACCCAGTACTTC
CAWAQGRETQYF
>NA|TRBJ1-1|TRBD1|TRBV23-1
TGCGCCAGCAGTCCACAACTCTCCGACAGGGCGAACACTGAAGCTTTCTTT
CASSPQLSDRANTEAFF